The 29 T cell receptor beta chains presented below share a single source sample, sequenced in a study of blood T cell repertoires in COVID-19. TCRdb's table, derived via immunoSEQ multiplex PCR, lists solely in-frame clones and lacks some. The sample includes about 220,000 clones, around 85% seen only once; the top ten take about 2.5%. The sample comprised peripheral blood. The receptor set was obtained from a woman between 65 and 79 years old with COVID-19, enrolled during active disease.

This chain uses TRBV19 with TRBJ1-3, with 8 bases that match TRBD1. V lost 7 bases, J lost 0 bases, and 8 bases stayed unmatched. The CDR3 consists of 16 residues. The germline V gene encodes CDR1 LNHDA and CDR2 SQIVND (reference sequence). CDR3 loop: CASTRGTGSSGNTIYF. CDR3 in DNA: TGTGCCAGTACCCGGGGGACAGGATCCTCTGGAAACACCATATATTTT.

A few counts support this clone. CDR3 coding DNA: TGTGCCAGCAGCGCGGGTAACTATGGCTACACCTTC. Translated, it gives CASSAGNYGYTF. The chain uses TRBV11-2 and TRBJ1-2, with no clear D. The germline CDR1 and CDR2 sequences are SGHAT and FQNNGV. The ends were cut back, 5 bases at V and 1 base at J, with 5 bases in the middle. The CDR3 is 12 amino acids. The full variable domain, its missing parts supplied by reference TRBV11-2 and TRBJ1-2, is EAGVAQSPRYKIIEKRQSVAFWCNPISGHATLYWYQQILGQGPKLLIQFQNNGVVDDSQLPKDRFSAERLKGVDSTLKIQPAKLEDSAVYLCASSAGNYGYTFGSGTRLTVV.

The sample holds one count of this clone. V usage is TRBV27 and J usage is TRBJ1-1; D is perhaps TRBD1 (5 bases). Trimming cost V 3 bases and J 5 bases, with 16 bases left between them. This CDR3 has 15 residues. Per the germline V gene, CDR1 is MNHEY and CDR2 is SMNVEV (reference sequence). In DNA form, the CDR3 reads TGTGCCAGCAGTTTCCGTTGGGGCGCGGGAACTGAAGCTTTCTTT. Protein sequence: CASSFRWGAGTEAFF.

The gene calls are TRBV5-1 and TRBJ1-2, with 11 bases aligning to TRBD1. The CDR3 is made up of 14 amino acids. Trimming cost V 4 bases and J 6 bases; bases outside gene matches: 5. Looked up from germline, CDR1 is SGHRS and CDR2 is YFSETQ. The CDR3 DNA follows: TGCGCCAGCAGCACCGGACAGGGGGCTGATGGCTACACCTTC. Translating it yields CASSTGQGADGYTF.

V usage is TRBV19 and J usage is TRBJ1-4; tentative D call: TRBD1 (6 bases). CDR1 LNHDA and CDR2 SQIVND come from the germline V gene (reference sequence). V was cut by 4 bases and J by 8 bases, with 17 bases left in between. The CDR3 runs 15 residues. CDR3: CASSKFKGTGEKLFF. The CDR3 nucleotides read TGTGCCAGTAGTAAATTTAAGGGAACAGGGGAAAAACTGTTTTTT.

The chain recombines TRBV19 with TRBJ1-5; TRBD1 matches at 7 bases. This CDR3 is built from 15 residues. Germline V lookup: CDR1 LNHDA, CDR2 SQIVND (reference sequence). J lost 4 bases, V lost 4 bases, and 7 bases had no gene match. The CDR3 bases are TGTGCCAGTAGTACGAGGACAGGAACTAATCAGCCCCAGCATTTT. This sequence encodes CASSTRTGTNQPQHF. Variable domain in full (rest from reference TRBV19 and TRBJ1-5): DGGITQSPKYLFRKEGQNVTLSCEQNLNHDAMYWYRQDPGQGLRLIYYSQIVNDFQKGDIAEGYSVSREKKESFPLTVTSAQKNPTAFYLCASSTRTGTNQPQHFGDGTRLSIL.

The gene calls are TRBV2 and TRBJ1-5; 10 bases map to TRBD1. V gave up 3 bases and J gave up 6 bases; unmatched junction bases: 2. The germline V gene encodes CDR1 SNHLY and CDR2 FYNNEI. This CDR3 contains 14 residues. The CDR3 nucleotides are TGTGCCAGCAGTGAGGACAGGGGGGTTCAGCCCCAGCATTTT. Translating it yields CASSEDRGVQPQHF.

V and J are TRBV19 and TRBJ1-5; D may be TRBD1 (6 bases). Germline-derived CDR1 and CDR2 are LNHDA and SQIVND (reference sequence). CDR3 length equals 15 residues. Deletions cut 11 bases from V and 7 bases from J, with 24 bases between. The CDR3 coding sequence is TGTGCCCTCGGCGCAGGGGCGGGAGACCGACAGCCCCAGCATTTT. The encoded protein is CALGAGAGDRQPQHF.

V gene TRBV28 combines with J gene TRBJ2-3, with a tentative D call TRBD1 (6 bases). CDR1 and CDR2 from the germline V gene are MDHEN and SYDVKM. The CDR3 is 15 residues long. Trimming pared 4 bases from V and 0 bases from J, leaving 11 bases between. The CDR3 protein is CASSSRTASTDTQYF. The CDR3 coding sequence is TGTGCCAGCAGTTCCCGGACAGCTAGCACAGATACGCAGTATTTT. The full variable domain, rest sourced from reference TRBV28 and TRBJ2-3, is DVKVTQSSRYLVKRTGEKVFLECVQDMDHENMFWYRQDPGLGLRLIYFSYDVKMKEKGDIPEGYSVSREKKERFSLILESASTNQTSMYLCASSSRTASTDTQYFGPGTRLTVL.

The chain has TRBV28 and TRBJ2-7; D is perhaps TRBD1 (5 bases). V shed 7 bases and J shed 3 bases, with 7 bases lying between them. There are 11 residues in the CDR3. Germline CDR1 and CDR2: MDHEN and SYDVKM. The CDR3 DNA reads as TGTGCCAGCACAGGGAACTACGAGCAGTACTTC. Residues: CASTGNYEQYF.

This clone came up once. The J gene is TRBJ1-6, the V gene TRBV6-2 or TRBV6-3, with 10 nucleotides matching TRBD1. The V gene end was trimmed by 4 bases and the J gene end by 8 bases; junction bases not matched to a gene: 5. From germline, CDR1 is MNHEY and CDR2 SVGEGT. This CDR3 spans 15 amino acids. This CDR3 reads CASSSTGGVDSPLHF. The CDR3 DNA reads as TGTGCCAGCAGTTCGACAGGGGGCGTTGATTCACCCCTCCACTTT.

This clone was observed once. The chain combines TRBV7-3 with TRBJ1-1; 12 positions match TRBD1. This CDR3 spans 18 amino acids. The germline gives CDR1 SGHTA, CDR2 FQGTGA. Trimming at V came to 6 bases and at J to 1 base, leaving 12 bases not matched to a gene. The CDR3 coding sequence is TGTGCCAGCAGTTTAGCCGGGACAGGGGGCGTTGGGAACACTGAAGCTTTCTTT. Amino acids: CASSLAGTGGVGNTEAFF.

The chain links TRBV19 to TRBJ2-7; 8 nucleotides line up with TRBD1. J was trimmed by 7 bases and V by 4 bases; bases with no gene match: 6. From germline, CDR1 is LNHDA and CDR2 SQIVND (reference sequence). The CDR3 length is 13 residues. CDR3 residues: CASSKDRVEEQYF. The CDR3 DNA is TGTGCCAGTAGTAAGGACAGGGTCGAAGAGCAGTACTTC.

The gene calls are TRBV7-3 and TRBJ2-1; D is perhaps TRBD1 (5 bases). The CDR3 consists of 18 residues. Germline values: CDR1 SGHTA, CDR2 FQGTGA. V shed 0 bases and J shed 5 bases, with 20 bases lying between them. The CDR3 region has the DNA TGTGCCAGCAGCTTAACAGGTGGGGCTAGTCCCCCCGACAATGAGCAGTTCTTC. Protein product: CASSLTGGASPPDNEQFF.

The chain uses TRBV6-2 or TRBV6-3 and TRBJ2-5, with 13 bases aligning to TRBD2. The CDR3 consists of 17 residues. CDR1 is MNHEY and CDR2 is SVGEGT in the germline V gene. Trimming at V came to 4 bases and at J to 5 bases, leaving 10 bases not matched to a gene. The CDR3: CASSSGTSGILGETQYF. Written as DNA, the CDR3 is TGTGCCAGCAGTTCAGGGACTAGCGGGATCCTGGGGGAGACCCAGTACTTC.

The V gene is TRBV3-1 (or the pseudogene TRBV3-2), the J gene TRBJ2-2, with D perhaps TRBD1 (6 bases). The germline V gene encodes CDR1 LGHDT and CDR2 YNNKEL (reference sequence). The V end lost 1 base, the J end lost 6 bases, and 9 bases lay between the germline ends. This CDR3 spans 14 amino acids. CDR3 in amino acids: CASSQARGAGELFF. For the CDR3, the DNA is TGTGCCAGCAGCCAAGCCAGGGGAGCCGGGGAGCTGTTTTTT.

V gene TRBV18 combines with J gene TRBJ1-2, with 7 bases that match TRBD1. Germline V gene lookup returns CDR1 KGHSH and CDR2 LQKENI. CDR3 length: 14 residues. V gave up 2 bases and J gave up 6 bases; unmatched junction bases: 6. The CDR3 here is CASSPTTGSHGYTF. The CDR3, as DNA: TGTGCCAGCTCACCAACGACAGGGTCTCATGGCTACACCTTC.

The gene calls are TRBV19 and TRBJ2-2; TRBD1 matches at 7 bases. CDR3 length: 16 residues. The germline V gene has CDR1 LNHDA and CDR2 SQIVND (reference sequence). The ends lost 5 bases at V and 5 bases at J; junction bases unmatched: 11. Written as DNA, the CDR3 is TGTGCCAGTAGTTCTCCGGGACAGAAACGGACCGGGGAGCTGTTTTTT. Translation gives CASSSPGQKRTGELFF.

This clone appeared once. This sequence joins TRBV6-5 and TRBJ1-1; D not resolved. With 6 bases removed from V and 1 base from J, the gap between germline ends came to 9 bases. The CDR3 extends over 13 amino acids. CDR1 is MNHEY and CDR2 is SVGAGI in the germline V gene. Here the CDR3 reads CASSQTRNTEAFF. CDR3 DNA: TGTGCCAGCAGCCAGACTCGGAACACTGAAGCTTTCTTT.

The rearrangement links TRBV20-1 to TRBJ2-3; TRBD2 aligns across 11 bases. V lost 3 bases to trimming and J lost 4 bases; unmatched junction nucleotides: 6. Germline CDR1 and CDR2: DFQATT and SNEGSKA (reference sequence). This CDR3 region has 15 residues. This chain's CDR3 is CSASTASGGPDTQYF. CDR3 bases: TGCAGTGCTAGTACGGCTAGCGGGGGGCCAGATACGCAGTATTTT.

The chain recombines TRBV2 with TRBJ2-2, with 10 bases aligning to TRBD1. V was pared by 9 bases and J by 6 bases, with 4 bases of the junction left unmatched. Germline V CDR1 and CDR2: SNHLY, FYNNEI. The CDR3 runs 13 residues. The CDR3 DNA reads as TGTGCCAGAGGGACAGGGGCCCCCGGGGAGCTGTTTTTT. Protein product: CARGTGAPGELFF.

The CDR3 DNA reads TGTGCCAGCAGTTACCCGGACAGGGGGCGTAACTATGGCTACACCTTC. Protein product: CASSYPDRGRNYGYTF. The gene calls are TRBV6-2 or TRBV6-3 and TRBJ1-2; TRBD1 matches 11 bases. Trimming took 2 bases from V and 1 from J; bases not matched to a gene: 3. The CDR3 has 16 residues. The germline CDR1 and CDR2 sequences are MNHEY and SVGEGT.

The genes are TRBV29-1 and TRBJ1-2; possible D gene TRBD1, 5 bases. Between the trimmed V and J ends, which lost 4 bases and 6 bases, there was a span of 21 bases. The CDR3 is made up of 15 amino acids. Looked up from germline, CDR1 is SQVTM and CDR2 is ANQGSEA. The CDR3 loop is CSVVGELAGEHGYTF. The CDR3 coding sequence is TGCAGCGTTGTGGGGGAATTAGCGGGTGAACATGGCTACACCTTC.

The gene calls are TRBV2 and TRBJ1-2, with D unresolved. The CDR3 covers 15 residues. Germline V gene lookup returns CDR1 SNHLY and CDR2 FYNNEI. V was pared by 6 bases and J by 10 bases, with 24 bases between. CDR3 region: CASREETRARMDYTF. The CDR3 DNA is TGTGCCAGCAGAGAGGAAACGAGGGCGCGGATGGACTACACCTTC. The full variable domain, with the rest looked up from reference TRBV2 and TRBJ1-2, is EPEVTQTPSHQVTQMGQEVILRCVPISNHLYFYWYRQILGQKVEFLVSFYNNEISEKSEIFDDQFSVERPDGSNFTLKIRSTKLEDSAMYFCASREETRARMDYTFGSGTRLTVV.

The V gene is TRBV6-4, the J gene TRBJ1-2; 7 nucleotides align to TRBD1. CDR1 is MRHNA and CDR2 is SNTAGT in the germline V gene. The V and J ends lost 4 bases and 3 bases, in that order; junction bases with no gene match: 5. The CDR3 extends over 14 amino acids. CDR3 loop: CASSANRGDYGYTF. The CDR3, as DNA: TGTGCCAGCAGTGCCAACAGGGGAGACTATGGCTACACCTTC.

The gene calls are TRBV9 and TRBJ2-6, with TRBD1 matching over 7 bases. Germline V gives CDR1 SGDLS, CDR2 YYNGEE. J lost 2 bases, V lost 4 bases, and 3 bases had no gene match. The CDR3 is 15 amino acids. CDR3 residues: CASSRGQAGANVLTF. The DNA of the CDR3 is TGTGCCAGCAGCCGAGGACAGGCTGGGGCCAACGTCCTGACTTTC.

The chain joins TRBV11-3 to TRBJ2-1; 7 nucleotides match TRBD1. CDR1 SGHNT and CDR2 YENEEA come from the germline V gene. Losses at the gene ends were 4 bases for V and 8 bases for J; bases not matched to a gene: 8. The CDR3 contains 14 residues. DNA of the CDR3: TGTGCCAGCAGCTCCGAGGGACAGAGCCATGAGCAGTTCTTC. Translated, it gives CASSSEGQSHEQFF.

There are a few counts of this clone. This chain connects TRBV11-2 to TRBJ1-4, with 8 nucleotides matching TRBD1. Germline lookup yields CDR1 SGHAT and CDR2 FQNNGV. After removal of 4 bases from V and 8 bases from J, the junction contained 9 bases not matched to a gene. The CDR3 has 15 amino acids. The CDR3 DNA reads TGTGCCAGCAGCTCAAACAGGGGGGGTGCAGAAAAACTGTTTTTT. Translated, it gives CASSSNRGGAEKLFF.

This rearrangement joins TRBV6-5 to TRBJ2-7; TRBD2 might be the D (5 bases). Trimming took off 8 bases at V and 1 base at J, with 15 bases between the two ends. The germline V gene encodes CDR1 MNHEY and CDR2 SVGAGI. The CDR3 covers 14 residues. The CDR3 here is CASGESDFSYEQYF. Here the CDR3 DNA reads TGTGCCAGCGGAGAATCGGACTTTTCCTACGAGCAGTACTTC.